This record covers a single TCR beta chain. Antigen specificity is unknown. Produced via immunoSEQ multiplex PCR; TCRdb's table is partial and in-frame only. The profile shows approximately 140,000 clones, 70% to 90% of them singletons. The data were obtained in a study of identifying expanded T cells in peripheral blood. Findings and caveats of the study: Differentially abundant clones: roughly 1.2 between replicates, around 16 at roughly 13 days, over 18 at four. Clone count variance between approximately 2-week samples rose with total template count.

During the collection period, no donor immune events like infections were recorded. The specimen sequenced was blood. The receptor's source is a person aged 18 to 69 in good health.

The CDR3 sequence is CASRDYRGTGELFF. DNA of the CDR3: TGTGCCAGCAGGGACTACAGGGGTACCGGGGAGCTGTTTTTT. The rearrangement uses TRBV6-5 and TRBJ2-2, with a possible D match to TRBD1 (7 bases). CDR3 length: 14 amino acids. Germline V CDR1 and CDR2: MNHEY, SVGAGI. V gave up 6 bases and J gave up 5 bases, with 13 bases separating them.